This T cell receptor (beta chain) was captured by sequencing in a study of CD8+ T cells in alopecia areata. Reverse transcription of extracted RNA yielded cDNA, which provided the sequencing template. Produced via immunoSEQ multiplex PCR; TCRdb's table is partial and in-frame only. The sample consists of about 23,000 clones, approximately 52% of them appearing once. Trimming cost V 5 bases and J 13 bases, with 15 bases left between them. Per the germline V gene, CDR1 is PRHDT and CDR2 is FYEKMQ (reference sequence). This CDR3 spans 12 amino acids. Peripheral blood samples and lesional scalp punch biopsies were obtained from alopecia areata patients.

Input material: NKG2D-high CD8+ T cells sorted from blood. The rearrangement joins TRBV13 to TRBJ2-1, with a weak D call TRBD1 (5 bases). The receptor was isolated from a human donor with alopecia areata. The CDR3 bases are TGTGCCAGCAGCAAACAGGAAAATGGACAGTTCTTC. Translation gives CASSKQENGQFF.